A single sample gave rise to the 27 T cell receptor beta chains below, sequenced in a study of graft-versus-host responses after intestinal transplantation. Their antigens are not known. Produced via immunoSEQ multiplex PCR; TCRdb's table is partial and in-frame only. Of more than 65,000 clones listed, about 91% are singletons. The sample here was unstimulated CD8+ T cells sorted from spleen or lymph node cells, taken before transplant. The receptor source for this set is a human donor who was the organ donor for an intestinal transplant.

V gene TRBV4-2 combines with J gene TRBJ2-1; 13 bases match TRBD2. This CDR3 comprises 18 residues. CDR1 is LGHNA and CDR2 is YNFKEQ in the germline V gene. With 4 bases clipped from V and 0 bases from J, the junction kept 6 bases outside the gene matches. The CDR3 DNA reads TGTGCCAGCAGCCTGGGACTAGCGGGACTTAGCTCCTACAATGAGCAGTTCTTC. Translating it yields CASSLGLAGLSSYNEQFF.

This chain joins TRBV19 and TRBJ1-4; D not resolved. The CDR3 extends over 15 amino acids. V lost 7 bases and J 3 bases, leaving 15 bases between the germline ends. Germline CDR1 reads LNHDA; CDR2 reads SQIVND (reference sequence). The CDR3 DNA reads TGTGCCAGTAAATTGTTGGCGGCCGCTAATGAAAAACTGTTTTTT. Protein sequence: CASKLLAAANEKLFF.

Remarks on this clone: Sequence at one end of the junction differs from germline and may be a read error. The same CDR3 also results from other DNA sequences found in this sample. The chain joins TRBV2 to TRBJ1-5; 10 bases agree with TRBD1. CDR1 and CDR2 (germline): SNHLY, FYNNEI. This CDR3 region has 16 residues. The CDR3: CASNGGTGASNQPQHF. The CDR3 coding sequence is TGCGCCAGCAATGGAGGGACAGGGGCTAGCAATCAGCCCCAGCATTTT.

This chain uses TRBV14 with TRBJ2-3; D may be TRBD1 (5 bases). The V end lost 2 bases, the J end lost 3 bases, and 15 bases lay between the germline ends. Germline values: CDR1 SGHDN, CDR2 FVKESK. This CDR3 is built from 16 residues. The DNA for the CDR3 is TGTGCCAGCAGCCAACCCCGGGCAGGGTTGACAGATACGCAGTATTTT. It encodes CASSQPRAGLTDTQYF.

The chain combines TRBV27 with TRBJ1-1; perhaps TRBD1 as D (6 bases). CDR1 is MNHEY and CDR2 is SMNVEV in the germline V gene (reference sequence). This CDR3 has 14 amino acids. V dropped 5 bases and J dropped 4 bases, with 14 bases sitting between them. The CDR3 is CASSPQGWVTEAFF. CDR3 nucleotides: TGTGCCAGCAGTCCCCAGGGGTGGGTCACTGAAGCTTTCTTT.

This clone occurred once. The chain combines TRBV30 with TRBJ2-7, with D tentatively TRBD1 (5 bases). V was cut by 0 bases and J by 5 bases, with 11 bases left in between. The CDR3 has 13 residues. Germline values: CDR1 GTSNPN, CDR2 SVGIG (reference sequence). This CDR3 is CAWSVGRVNEQYF. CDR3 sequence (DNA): TGTGCCTGGAGTGTCGGCAGGGTTAACGAGCAGTACTTC. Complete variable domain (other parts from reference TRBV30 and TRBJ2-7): SQTIHQWPATLVQPVGSPLSLECTVEGTSNPNLYWYRQAAGRGLQLLFYSVGIGQISSEVPQNLSASRPQDRQFILSSKKLLLSDSGFYLCAWSVGRVNEQYFGPGTRLTVT.

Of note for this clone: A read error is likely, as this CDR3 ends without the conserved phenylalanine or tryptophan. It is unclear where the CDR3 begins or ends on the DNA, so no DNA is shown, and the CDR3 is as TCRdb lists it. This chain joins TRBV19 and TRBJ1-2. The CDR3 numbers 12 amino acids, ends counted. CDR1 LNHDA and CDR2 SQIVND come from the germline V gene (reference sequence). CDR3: CASSMPSEGLGI.

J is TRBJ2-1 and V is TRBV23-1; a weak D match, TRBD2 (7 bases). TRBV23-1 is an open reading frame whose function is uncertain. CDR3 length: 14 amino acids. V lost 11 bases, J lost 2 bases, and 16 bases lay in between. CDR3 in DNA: TGCGCCGGGGGGGCGGGAGACCCCTACAATGAGCAGTTCTTC. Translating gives CAGGAGDPYNEQFF.

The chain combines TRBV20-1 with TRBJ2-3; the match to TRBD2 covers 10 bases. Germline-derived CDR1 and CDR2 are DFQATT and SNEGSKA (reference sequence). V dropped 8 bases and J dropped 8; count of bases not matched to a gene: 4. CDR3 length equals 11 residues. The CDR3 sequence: CSRLAGVTQYF. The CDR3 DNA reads TGCAGTCGGCTAGCGGGAGTTACGCAGTATTTT.

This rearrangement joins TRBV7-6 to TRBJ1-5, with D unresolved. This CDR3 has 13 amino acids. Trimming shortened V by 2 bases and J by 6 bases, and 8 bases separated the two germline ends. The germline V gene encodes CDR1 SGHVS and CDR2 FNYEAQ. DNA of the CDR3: TGTGCCAGCAGCTTATACCCAACTCAGCCCCAGCATTTT. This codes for CASSLYPTQPQHF.

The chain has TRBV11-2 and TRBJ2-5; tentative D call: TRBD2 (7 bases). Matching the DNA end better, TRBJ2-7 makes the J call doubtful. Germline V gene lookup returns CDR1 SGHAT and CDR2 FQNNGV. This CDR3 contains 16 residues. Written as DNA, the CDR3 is TGTGCCAGCAGCTTAGATAGGTGGGGGGGCCTTAACGAGCAGTACTTC. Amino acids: CASSLDRWGGLNEQYF.

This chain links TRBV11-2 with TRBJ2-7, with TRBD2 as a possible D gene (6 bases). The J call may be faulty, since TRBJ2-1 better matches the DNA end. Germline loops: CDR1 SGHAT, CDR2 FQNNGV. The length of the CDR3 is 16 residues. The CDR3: CASSFITPGSIYEQFF. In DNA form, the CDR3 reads TGTGCCAGCAGCTTCATTACCCCCGGGAGTATTTATGAGCAGTTCTTC.

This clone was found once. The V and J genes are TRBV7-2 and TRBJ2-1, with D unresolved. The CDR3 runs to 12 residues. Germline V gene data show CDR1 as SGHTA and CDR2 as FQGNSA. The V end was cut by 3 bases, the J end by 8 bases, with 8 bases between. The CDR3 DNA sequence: TGTGCCAGCAGCTTTTCCCGGGATGAGCAGTTCTTC. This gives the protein CASSFSRDEQFF.

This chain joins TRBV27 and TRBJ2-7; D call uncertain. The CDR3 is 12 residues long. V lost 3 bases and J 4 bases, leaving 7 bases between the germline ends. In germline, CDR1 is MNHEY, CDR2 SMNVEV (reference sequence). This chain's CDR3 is CASSFGWYEQYF. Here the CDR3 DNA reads TGTGCCAGCAGTTTCGGATGGTACGAGCAGTACTTC.

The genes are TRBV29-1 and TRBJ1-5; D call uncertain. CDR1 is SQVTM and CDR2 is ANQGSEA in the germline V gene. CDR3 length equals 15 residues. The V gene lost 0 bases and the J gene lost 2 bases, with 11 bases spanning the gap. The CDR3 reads CSVEDLGQRNQPQHF. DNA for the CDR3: TGCAGCGTTGAAGACTTGGGCCAGCGCAATCAGCCCCAGCATTTT.

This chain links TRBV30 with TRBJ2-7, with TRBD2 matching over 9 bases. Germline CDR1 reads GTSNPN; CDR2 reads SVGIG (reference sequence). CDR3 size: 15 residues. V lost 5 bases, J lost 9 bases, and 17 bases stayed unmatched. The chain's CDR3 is CAWEENLAGPLGQYF. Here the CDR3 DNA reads TGTGCCTGGGAAGAAAACCTAGCGGGACCTCTCGGGCAGTACTTC.

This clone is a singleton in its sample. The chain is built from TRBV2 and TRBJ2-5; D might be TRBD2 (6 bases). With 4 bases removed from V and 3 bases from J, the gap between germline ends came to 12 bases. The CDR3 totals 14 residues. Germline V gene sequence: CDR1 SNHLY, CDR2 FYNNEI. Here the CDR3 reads CASSGAEGKETQYF. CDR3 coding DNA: TGTGCCAGCAGTGGCGCGGAGGGGAAAGAGACCCAGTACTTC.

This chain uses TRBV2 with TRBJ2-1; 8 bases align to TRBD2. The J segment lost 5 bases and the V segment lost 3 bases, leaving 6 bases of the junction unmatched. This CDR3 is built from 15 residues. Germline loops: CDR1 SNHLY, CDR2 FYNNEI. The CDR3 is CASSEVSGADNEQFF. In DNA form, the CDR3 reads TGTGCCAGCAGTGAGGTTAGCGGGGCGGACAATGAGCAGTTCTTC. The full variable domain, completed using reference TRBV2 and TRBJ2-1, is EPEVTQTPSHQVTQMGQEVILRCVPISNHLYFYWYRQILGQKVEFLVSFYNNEISEKSEIFDDQFSVERPDGSNFTLKIRSTKLEDSAMYFCASSEVSGADNEQFFGPGTRLTVL.

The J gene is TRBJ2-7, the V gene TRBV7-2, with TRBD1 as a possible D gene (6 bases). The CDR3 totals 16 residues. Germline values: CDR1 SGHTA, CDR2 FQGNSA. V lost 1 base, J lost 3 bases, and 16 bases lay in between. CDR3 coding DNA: TGTGCCAGCAGCTTAGGGGTAGGGGGTAACCTCTACGAGCAGTACTTC. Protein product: CASSLGVGGNLYEQYF.

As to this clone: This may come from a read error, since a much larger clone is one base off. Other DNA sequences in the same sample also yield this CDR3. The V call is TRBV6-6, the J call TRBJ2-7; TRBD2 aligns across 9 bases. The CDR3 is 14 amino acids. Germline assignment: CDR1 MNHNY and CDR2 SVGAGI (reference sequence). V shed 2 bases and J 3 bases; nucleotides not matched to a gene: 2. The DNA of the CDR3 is TGTGCCAGCAGTTACGGCGGGGGGGGCTACGAGCAGTACTTC. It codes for CASSYGGGGYEQYF.

The CDR3 nucleotides are TGTGCCAGCAGCTTCGCCGCGGGCAGCAATGAGCAGTTCTTC. Translating gives CASSFAAGSNEQFF. The V and J genes are TRBV5-6 and TRBJ2-1, with a tentative D call TRBD2 (5 bases). The CDR3 runs to 14 residues. V lost 2 bases and J 6 bases, leaving 12 bases between the germline ends. CDR1 and CDR2 (germline): SGHDT, YYEEEE. The variable domain in full, completed from reference TRBV5-6 and TRBJ2-1, reads DAGVTQSPTHLIKTRGQQVTLRCSPKSGHDTVSWYQQALGQGPQFIFQYYEEEERQRGNFPDRFSGHQFPNYSSELNVNALLLGDSALYLCASSFAAGSNEQFFGPGTRLTVL.

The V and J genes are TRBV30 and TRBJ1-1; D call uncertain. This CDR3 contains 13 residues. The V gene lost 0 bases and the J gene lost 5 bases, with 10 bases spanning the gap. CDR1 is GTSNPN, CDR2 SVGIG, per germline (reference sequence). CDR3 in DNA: TGTGCCTGGAGTGTGGTGGATTGGACTGAAGCTTTCTTT. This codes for CAWSVVDWTEAFF.

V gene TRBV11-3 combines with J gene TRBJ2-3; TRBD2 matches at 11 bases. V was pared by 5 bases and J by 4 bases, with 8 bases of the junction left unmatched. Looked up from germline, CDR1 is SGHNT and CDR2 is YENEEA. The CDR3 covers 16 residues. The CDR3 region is CASSPTSGRSADTQYF. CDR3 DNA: TGTGCCAGCAGCCCCACTAGCGGGAGATCGGCAGATACGCAGTATTTT.

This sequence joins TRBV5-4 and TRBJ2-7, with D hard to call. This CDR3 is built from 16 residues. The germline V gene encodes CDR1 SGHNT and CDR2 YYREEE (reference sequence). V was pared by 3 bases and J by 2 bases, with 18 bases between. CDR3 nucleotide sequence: TGTGCCAGCAGCTCTTTTGTAGGCCCTGGTCCCTACGAGCAGTACTTC. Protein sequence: CASSSFVGPGPYEQYF.

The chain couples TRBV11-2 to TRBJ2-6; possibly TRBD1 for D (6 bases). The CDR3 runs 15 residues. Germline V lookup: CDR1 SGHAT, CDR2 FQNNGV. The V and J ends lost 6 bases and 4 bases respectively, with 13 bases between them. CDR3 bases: TGTGCCAGCAGTGATCCTGGGACAGGGGCCAACGTCCTGACTTTC. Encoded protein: CASSDPGTGANVLTF.

The CDR3 region is CASSQDGASGRHEQFF. The CDR3 coding sequence is TGTGCCAGCAGCCAAGATGGTGCTAGCGGGAGACATGAGCAGTTCTTC. The V call is TRBV4-2, the J call TRBJ2-1; 10 bases fit TRBD2. CDR1 and CDR2 from the germline V gene are LGHNA and YNFKEQ. The CDR3 has 16 residues. The trim removed 0 bases at V and 8 bases at J, leaving 7 bases unmatched.

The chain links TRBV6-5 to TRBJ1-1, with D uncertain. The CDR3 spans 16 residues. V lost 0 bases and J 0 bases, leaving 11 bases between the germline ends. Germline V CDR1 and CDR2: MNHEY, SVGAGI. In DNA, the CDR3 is TGTGCCAGCAGTTACTCGGCAGTTAAAATGAACACTGAAGCTTTCTTT. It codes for CASSYSAVKMNTEAFF.